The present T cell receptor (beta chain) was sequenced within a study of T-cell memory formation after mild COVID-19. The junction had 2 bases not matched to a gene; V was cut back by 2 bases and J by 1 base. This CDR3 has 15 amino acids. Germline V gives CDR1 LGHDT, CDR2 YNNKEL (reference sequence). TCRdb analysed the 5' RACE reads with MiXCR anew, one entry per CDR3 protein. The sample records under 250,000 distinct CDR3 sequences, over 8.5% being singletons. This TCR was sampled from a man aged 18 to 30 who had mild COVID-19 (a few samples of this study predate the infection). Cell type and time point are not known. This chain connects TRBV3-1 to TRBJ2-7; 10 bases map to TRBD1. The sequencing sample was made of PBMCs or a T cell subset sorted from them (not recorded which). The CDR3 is CASSQPGQGSYEQYF. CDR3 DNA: TGTGCCAGCAGCCAACCGGGACAGGGGTCCTACGAGCAGTACTTC.